These T cell receptor beta chains were read from a single sample in a study of beta chain features in type 1 diabetes. Measured with immunoSEQ multiplex PCR; TCRdb has only the in-frame clones, and not every one. The sample has 630,000 or so clones; around 15% are singletons. The sequenced sample consisted of naive CD4+ T cells from blood. The receptors stem from a man aged 18 to 30 with type 1 diabetes. CDR3s include the opening cysteine and the closing phenylalanine or tryptophan. The D gene is left open where the match is weak.

>TRBV20-1|11|-
CSARGLVGLFF
>TRBV6-6|14|TRBD1
CASWDRGHADTQYF
>TRBV30|13|-
CACTKELGNIQYF
>TRBV9|16|TRBD2
CASSVRGGGRQETQYF
>TRBV7-8|15|-
CASSLPGRSNQPQHF
>TRBV6-5|12|-
CASTDRYNEQFF
>TRBV4-1|15|-
CASSQGTGLNTEAFF
>TRBV7-9|15|TRBD1
CASSIPDRDYNEQFF
>TRBV7-9|13|-
CASYRAFGYGYTF
>TRBV29-1|13|-
CSVVRDPNTEAFF
>TRBV19|14|-
CASTPGWGQGGYTF
>TRBV7-2|14|-
CASSQRRQVYEQYF
>TRBV25-1|13|-
CASSRQLSNEQFF
>TRBV7-2|11|-
CASSSGSGQFF
>TRBV7-8|14|-
CASSAQTGTDTQYF
>TRBV20-1|10|-
CSAAINEQFF
>TRBV29-1|13|-
CSVESGQNTEAFF
>TRBV5-6|15|-
CASSFLQGGSYEQYF
>TRBV2|16|TRBD1
CASSEILGQGKETQYF
>TRBV27|15|-
CASSLGLPTYNEQFF
>TRBV2|12|-
CASRLEDITPYF
>TRBV6-1|14|-
CASWVAISGNTIYF
>TRBV30|14|-
CAWGRSPGIDEQFF
>TRBV2|14|-
CASSDGLTKETQYF
>TRBV9|13|-
CASSAFTGTEAFF
>TRBV9|18|TRBD1
CASSDSGTAILSGNTIYF
>TRBV9|14|TRBD1
CASSAQTGRNEQFF
>TRBV18|13|TRBD1
CASATGLGNEQFF
>TRBV30|13|-
CAWSKGNRYEQYF
>TRBV30|12|-
CAWSPRTPEAFF
>TRBV14|16|TRBD1
CASSPLWTGGWYEQYF
>TRBV6-1|13|-
CASSDRALATQYF
>TRBV4-3|16|-
CASSLQSEVANSPLHF
>TRBV7-2|15|-
CASSLVTALEGAQHF
>TRBV19|15|-
CASSIAWPGYNEQFF
>TRBV7-9|12|-
CASSLAPREQYF
>TRBV7-9|14|-
CASSLQESYNEQFF
>TRBV15|15|TRBD1
CATSRTGDSGNTIYF
>TRBV7-2|13|-
CASSLSGSYEQYF
>TRBV4-3|16|TRBD2
CASSQDRGGLTDTQYF
>TRBV7-9|17|TRBD1
CASSLGTRDRPNQPQHF
>TRBV4-3|15|TRBD2
CASSPLGTSGETQYF
>TRBV5-1|14|-
CASSGQSENYGYTF
>TRBV6-1|15|-
CASSELGSGANVLTF
>TRBV28|11|-
CASSFGDPQYF
>TRBV9|14|-
CASSRRASYNEQFF